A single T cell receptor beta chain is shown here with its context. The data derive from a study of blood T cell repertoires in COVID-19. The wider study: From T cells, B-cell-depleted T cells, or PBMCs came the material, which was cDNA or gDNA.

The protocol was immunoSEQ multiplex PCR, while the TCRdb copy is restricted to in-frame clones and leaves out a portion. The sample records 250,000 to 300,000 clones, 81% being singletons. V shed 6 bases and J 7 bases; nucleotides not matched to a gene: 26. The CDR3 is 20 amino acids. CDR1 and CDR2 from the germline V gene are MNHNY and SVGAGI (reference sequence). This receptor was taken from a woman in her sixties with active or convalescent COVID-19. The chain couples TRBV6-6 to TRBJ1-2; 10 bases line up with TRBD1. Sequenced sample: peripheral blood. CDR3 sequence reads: CASSLQSTGTGDLFKAGYTF. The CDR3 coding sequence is TGTGCCAGCAGCCTACAATCGACCGGGACAGGGGATCTGTTTAAGGCTGGCTACACCTTC.